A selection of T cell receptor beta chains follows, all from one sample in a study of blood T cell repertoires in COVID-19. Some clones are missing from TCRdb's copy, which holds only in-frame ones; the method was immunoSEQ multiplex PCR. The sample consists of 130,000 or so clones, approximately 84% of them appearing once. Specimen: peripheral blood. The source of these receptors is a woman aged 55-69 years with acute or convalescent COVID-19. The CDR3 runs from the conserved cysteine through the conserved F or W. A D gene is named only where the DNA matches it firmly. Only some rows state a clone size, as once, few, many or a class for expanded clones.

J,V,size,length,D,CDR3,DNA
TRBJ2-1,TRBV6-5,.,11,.,CASRDGIEQFF,TGTGCCAGCAGAGACGGGATTGAGCAGTTCTTC
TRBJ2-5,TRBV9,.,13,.,CASSAGGAGTQYF,TGTGCCAGCAGCGCTGGGGGGGCTGGGACCCAGTACTTC
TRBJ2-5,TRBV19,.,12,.,CASGTPRETQYF,TGTGCCAGCGGTACTCCTCGGGAGACCCAGTACTTC
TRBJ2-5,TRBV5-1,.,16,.,CASSLDGLYVQETQYF,TGCGCCAGCAGCTTGGACGGACTATACGTTCAAGAGACCCAGTACTTC
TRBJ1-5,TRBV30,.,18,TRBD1,CAWSPMGQGGVGNQPQHF,TGTGCCTGGAGTCCCATGGGACAGGGAGGGGTGGGCAATCAGCCCCAGCATTTT
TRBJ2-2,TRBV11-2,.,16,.,CASSLVSVQVTGELFF,TGTGCCAGCAGCTTAGTCTCCGTACAAGTGACCGGGGAGCTGTTTTTT
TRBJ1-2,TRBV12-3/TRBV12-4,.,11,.,CASRMTGGYTF,TGTGCCAGCAGGATGACAGGTGGCTACACCTTC
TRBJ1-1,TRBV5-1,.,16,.,CASSPSGRLVNTEAFF,TGCGCCAGCAGTCCTTCGGGGAGGCTAGTCAACACTGAAGCTTTCTTT
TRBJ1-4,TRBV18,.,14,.,CASSSTTTNEKLFF,TGTGCCAGCTCATCCACAACAACTAATGAAAAACTGTTTTTT
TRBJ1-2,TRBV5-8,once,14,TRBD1,CASSYGTGAGGYTF,TGTGCCAGCAGCTACGGGACAGGGGCTGGGGGCTACACCTTC
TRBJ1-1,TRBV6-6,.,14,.,CASSYSGLNTEAFF,TGTGCCAGCAGTTACTCGGGCTTGAACACTGAAGCTTTCTTT
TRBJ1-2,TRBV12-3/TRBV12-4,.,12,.,CASSSTGYGYTF,TGTGCCAGCAGCTCGACAGGCTATGGCTACACCTTC
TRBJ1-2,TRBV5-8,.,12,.,CASSLGVYGYTF,TGTGCCAGCAGCTTGGGCGTCTATGGCTACACCTTC
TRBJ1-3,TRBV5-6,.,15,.,CASSPTTGFGNTIYF,TGTGCCAGCAGCCCAACAACAGGGTTCGGAAACACCATATATTTT
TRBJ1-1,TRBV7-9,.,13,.,CASSQDSPGEAFF,TGTGCCAGCAGCCAGGACAGTCCGGGGGAAGCTTTCTTT
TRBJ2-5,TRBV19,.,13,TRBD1,CATKGQGSETQYF,TGTGCCACTAAGGGACAGGGGTCGGAGACCCAGTACTTC
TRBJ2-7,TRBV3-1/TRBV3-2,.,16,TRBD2,CASSPLGRAGVYEQYF,TGTGCCAGCAGCCCCCTGGGCAGGGCGGGAGTCTACGAGCAGTACTTC
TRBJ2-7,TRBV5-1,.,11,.,CASSSEGEQYF,TGCGCCAGCAGCTCCGAGGGCGAGCAGTACTTC
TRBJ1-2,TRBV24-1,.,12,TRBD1,CAAAGTGNGYTF,TGTGCCGCCGCGGGGACAGGGAATGGCTACACCTTC
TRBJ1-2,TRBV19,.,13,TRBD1,CASSPGQMNGYTF,TGTGCCAGTTCACCGGGACAGATGAATGGCTACACCTTC
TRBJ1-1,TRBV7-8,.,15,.,CASSSRGIGGTEAFF,TGTGCCAGCAGCTCCCGTGGGATAGGGGGAACTGAAGCTTTCTTT
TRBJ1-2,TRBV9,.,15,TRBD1,CASSPGGQGFYGYTF,TGTGCCAGCAGCCCGGGGGGACAGGGGTTCTATGGCTACACCTTC
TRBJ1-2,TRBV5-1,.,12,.,CASSFAGDGYTF,TGCGCCAGCAGCTTTGCGGGGGATGGCTACACCTTC
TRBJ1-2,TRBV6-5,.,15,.,CASWGGTGTGHGYTF,TGTGCCAGCTGGGGGGGTACAGGCACCGGCCATGGCTACACCTTC
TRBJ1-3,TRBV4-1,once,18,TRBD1,CASSPPGGQGLSGNTIYF,TGCGCCAGCAGCCCTCCCGGGGGACAGGGACTCTCTGGAAACACCATATATTTT
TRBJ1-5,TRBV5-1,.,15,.,CASSFTGSGNQPQHF,TGCGCCAGCAGCTTTACGGGGTCCGGTAATCAGCCCCAGCATTTT
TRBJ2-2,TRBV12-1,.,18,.,CASSFSWAPVPNTGELFF,TGTGCCAGCAGCTTTTCCTGGGCCCCAGTACCAAACACCGGGGAGCTGTTTTTT
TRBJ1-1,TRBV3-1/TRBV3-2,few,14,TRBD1,CASSSGQGGTEAFF,TGTGCCAGCAGCTCGGGACAGGGAGGTACTGAAGCTTTCTTT
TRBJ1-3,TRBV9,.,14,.,CASSVRTSGNTIYF,TGTGCCAGCAGCGTCAGGACATCTGGAAACACCATATATTTT
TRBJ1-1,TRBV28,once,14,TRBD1,CASSPGQGRTEAFF,TGTGCCAGCAGTCCGGGACAGGGACGGACTGAAGCTTTCTTT
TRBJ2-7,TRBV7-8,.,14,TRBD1,CASSPSGQVYEQYF,TGTGCCAGCAGCCCCAGCGGACAGGTTTACGAGCAGTACTTC